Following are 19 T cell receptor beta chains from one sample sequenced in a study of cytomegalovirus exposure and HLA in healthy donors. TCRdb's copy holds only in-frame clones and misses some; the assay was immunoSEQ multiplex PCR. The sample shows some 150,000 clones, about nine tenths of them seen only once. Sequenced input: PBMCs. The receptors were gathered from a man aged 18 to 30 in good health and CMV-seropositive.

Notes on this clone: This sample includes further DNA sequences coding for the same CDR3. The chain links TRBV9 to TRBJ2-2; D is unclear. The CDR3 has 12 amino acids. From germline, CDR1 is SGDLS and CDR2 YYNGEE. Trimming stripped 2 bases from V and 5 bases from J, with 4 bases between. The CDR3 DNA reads TGTGCCAGCAGCGTTAGAACCGGGGAGCTGTTTTTT. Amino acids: CASSVRTGELFF.

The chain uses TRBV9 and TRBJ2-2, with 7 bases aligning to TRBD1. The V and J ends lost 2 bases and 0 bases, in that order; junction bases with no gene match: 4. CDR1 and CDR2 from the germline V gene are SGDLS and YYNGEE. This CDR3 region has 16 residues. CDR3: CASSVNRGPNTGELFF. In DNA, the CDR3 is TGTGCCAGCAGCGTTAATAGGGGGCCGAACACCGGGGAGCTGTTTTTT.

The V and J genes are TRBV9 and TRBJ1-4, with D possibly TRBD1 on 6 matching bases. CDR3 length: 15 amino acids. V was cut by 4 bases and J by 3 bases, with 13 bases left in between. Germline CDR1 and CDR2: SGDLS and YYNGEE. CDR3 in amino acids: CASSSGQTSNEKLFF. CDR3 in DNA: TGTGCCAGCAGCTCTGGACAGACTTCTAATGAAAAACTGTTTTTT.

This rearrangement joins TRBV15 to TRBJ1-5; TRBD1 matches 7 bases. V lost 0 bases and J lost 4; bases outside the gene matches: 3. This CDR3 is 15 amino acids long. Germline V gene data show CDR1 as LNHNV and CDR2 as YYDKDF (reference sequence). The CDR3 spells CATSRDQGGNQPQHF. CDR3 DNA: TGTGCCACCAGCAGAGATCAGGGGGGTAATCAGCCCCAGCATTTT.

The CDR3 region has the DNA TGCGCCAGCAGCCAAGGTGTCTACACAGATACGCAGTATTTT. Its protein is CASSQGVYTDTQYF. The chain recombines TRBV4-3 with TRBJ2-3; D uncertain. The CDR3 has 14 residues. Trimming cost V 1 base and J 2 bases, with 7 bases left between them. Germline V lookup: CDR1 LGHNA, CDR2 YSLEER.

The CDR3 reads CASSRVTDTQYF. The CDR3 nucleotides read TGTGCCAGCAGCCGCGTCACAGATACGCAGTATTTT. The chain links TRBV9 to TRBJ2-3, with D uncertain. Germline V CDR1 and CDR2: SGDLS, YYNGEE. Deletions cut 4 bases from V and 2 bases from J, with 5 bases between. The CDR3 sequence is 12 residues long.

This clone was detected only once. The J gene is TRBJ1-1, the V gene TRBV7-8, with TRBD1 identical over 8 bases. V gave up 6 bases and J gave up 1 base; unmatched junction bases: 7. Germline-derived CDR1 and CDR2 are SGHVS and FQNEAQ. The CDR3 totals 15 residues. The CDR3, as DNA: TGTGCCAGCAGTTCCTACACAGGGGGGAACACTGAAGCTTTCTTT. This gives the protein CASSSYTGGNTEAFF.

CDR3 loop: CASSSDRESEKLFF. In DNA form, the CDR3 reads TGTGCCAGCAGTTCCGACAGGGAATCCGAAAAACTGTTTTTT. The rearrangement uses TRBV28 and TRBJ1-4, with TRBD1 identical over 7 bases. After removal of 4 bases from V and 8 bases from J, the junction contained 7 bases not matched to a gene. The CDR3 length is 14 residues. Germline CDR1 reads MDHEN; CDR2 reads SYDVKM.

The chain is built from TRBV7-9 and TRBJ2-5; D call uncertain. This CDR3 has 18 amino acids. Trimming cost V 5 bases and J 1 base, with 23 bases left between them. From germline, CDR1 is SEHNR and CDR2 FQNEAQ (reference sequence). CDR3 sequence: CASSRRGVVGALQETQYF. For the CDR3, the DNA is TGTGCCAGCAGCCGAAGAGGTGTCGTTGGTGCCCTCCAAGAGACCCAGTACTTC.

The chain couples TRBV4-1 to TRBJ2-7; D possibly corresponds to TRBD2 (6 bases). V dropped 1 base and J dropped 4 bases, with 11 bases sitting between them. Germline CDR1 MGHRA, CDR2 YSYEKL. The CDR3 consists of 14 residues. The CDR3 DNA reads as TGCGCCAGCAGCCAAGGAGGAGGAGGGTACGAGCAGTACTTC. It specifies CASSQGGGGYEQYF.

The CDR3 is CASSIQGEPPYEQYF. CDR3 DNA: TGTGCCAGCAGTATACAGGGGGAACCCCCCTACGAGCAGTACTTC. This chain uses TRBV27 with TRBJ2-7, with 8 bases aligning to TRBD1. Looked up from germline, CDR1 is MNHEY and CDR2 is SMNVEV (reference sequence). The V and J ends lost 5 bases and 2 bases, in that order; junction bases with no gene match: 8. This CDR3 is built from 15 residues.

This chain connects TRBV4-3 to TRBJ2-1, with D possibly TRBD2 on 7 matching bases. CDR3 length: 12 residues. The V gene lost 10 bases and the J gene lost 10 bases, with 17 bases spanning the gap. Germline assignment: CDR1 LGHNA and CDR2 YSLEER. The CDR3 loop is CATMGGPQEQFF. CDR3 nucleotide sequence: TGCGCCACTATGGGGGGGCCGCAAGAGCAGTTCTTC.

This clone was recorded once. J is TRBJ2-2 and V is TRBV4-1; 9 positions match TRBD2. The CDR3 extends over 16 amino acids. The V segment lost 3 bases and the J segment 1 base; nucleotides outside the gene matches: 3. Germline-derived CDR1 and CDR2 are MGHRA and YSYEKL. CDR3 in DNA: TGCGCCAGCAGCCACGTACTAGCGGGGAACACCGGGGAGCTGTTTTTT. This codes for CASSHVLAGNTGELFF.

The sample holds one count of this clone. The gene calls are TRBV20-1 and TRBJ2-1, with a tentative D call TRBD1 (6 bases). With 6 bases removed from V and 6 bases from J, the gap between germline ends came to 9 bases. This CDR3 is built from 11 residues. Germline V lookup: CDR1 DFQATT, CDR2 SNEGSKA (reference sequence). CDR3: CSAVQGNEQFF. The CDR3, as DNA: TGCAGTGCCGTACAGGGCAATGAGCAGTTCTTC.

Written as DNA, the CDR3 is TGTGCCAGCGGACTGACGGATTATGGCTACACCTTC. Translated, it gives CASGLTDYGYTF. The chain uses TRBV9 and TRBJ1-2; D not certain. CDR1 is SGDLS and CDR2 is YYNGEE in the germline V gene. CDR3 size: 12 residues. Trimming took 7 bases from V and 5 from J, leaving 12 bases between them.

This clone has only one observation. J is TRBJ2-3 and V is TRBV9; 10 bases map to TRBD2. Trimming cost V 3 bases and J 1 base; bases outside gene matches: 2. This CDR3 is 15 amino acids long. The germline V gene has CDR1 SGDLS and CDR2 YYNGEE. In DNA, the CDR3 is TGTGCCAGCAGCGGGACTAGCGGCCGCACAGATACGCAGTATTTT. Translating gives CASSGTSGRTDTQYF.

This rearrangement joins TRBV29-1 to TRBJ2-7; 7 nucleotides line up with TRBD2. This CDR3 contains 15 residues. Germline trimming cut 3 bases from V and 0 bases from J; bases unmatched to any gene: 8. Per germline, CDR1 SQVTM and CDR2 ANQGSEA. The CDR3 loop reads CSVELAGSFSYEQYF. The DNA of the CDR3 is TGCAGCGTTGAGTTAGCGGGTTCTTTCTCCTACGAGCAGTACTTC.

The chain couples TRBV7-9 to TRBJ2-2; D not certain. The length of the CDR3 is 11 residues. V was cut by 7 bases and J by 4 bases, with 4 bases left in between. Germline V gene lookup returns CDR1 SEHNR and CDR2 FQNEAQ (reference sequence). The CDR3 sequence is CASILTGELFF. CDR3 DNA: TGTGCCAGCATCCTCACCGGGGAGCTGTTTTTT.

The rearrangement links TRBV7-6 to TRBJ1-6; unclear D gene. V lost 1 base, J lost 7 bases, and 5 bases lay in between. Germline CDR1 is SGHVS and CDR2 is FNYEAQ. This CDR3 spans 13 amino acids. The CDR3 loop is CASSLGANSPLHF. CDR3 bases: TGTGCCAGCAGCTTAGGCGCAAATTCACCCCTCCACTTT.